Listed below are T cell receptor beta chains from one sample, sequenced in a study of PD-L1 blockade in urothelial cancer. Produced via immunoSEQ multiplex PCR; TCRdb's table is partial and in-frame only. The repertoire has about 110,000 clones, around 85% of them found once; the top ten carry roughly 2.2%. Sequencing used PBMCs, obtained around atezolizumab (anti-PD-L1) treatment. The receptors were gathered from a man in his forties or fifties with urothelial cancer. The CDR3 runs from the conserved cysteine through the conserved F or W. The D gene is left open where the match is weak. The size of a clone is reported for some rows only, either as once, few or many, or as a class for expanded clones.

D gene: TRBD2; J gene: TRBJ2-7; V gene: TRBV5-1; clone size: NA; CDR3 DNA: TGCGCCAGCAGCCGCGGGACTAGCGGACCCTACGAGCAGTACTTC; CDR3 protein: CASSRGTSGPYEQYF
D gene: TRBD2; J gene: TRBJ2-1; V gene: TRBV7-9; clone size: NA; CDR3 DNA: TGTGCCAGCAGCACCTTGGGAGGGGTCGATGAGCAGTTCTTC; CDR3 protein: CASSTLGGVDEQFF
D gene: TRBD1; J gene: TRBJ1-5; V gene: TRBV19; clone size: NA; CDR3 DNA: TGTGCCAGTAACTCGGGCCCGGGACAGGGTAAACAGCCCCAGCATTTT; CDR3 protein: CASNSGPGQGKQPQHF
D gene: TRBD2; J gene: TRBJ2-1; V gene: TRBV11-1; clone size: NA; CDR3 DNA: TGTGCCAGCTCTAGCGGGGGTAACGCCATAACAATAGAGCAGTTCTTC; CDR3 protein: CASSSGGNAITIEQFF
D gene: TRBD2; J gene: TRBJ2-7; V gene: TRBV6-1; clone size: once; CDR3 DNA: TGTGCCAGCAGTGTTGCTAGCGGAAATACCTACGAGCAGTACTTC; CDR3 protein: CASSVASGNTYEQYF
D gene: TRBD2; J gene: TRBJ2-1; V gene: TRBV5-4; clone size: NA; CDR3 DNA: TGTGCCAGCAGCTTGGAGGCTAGCGGGACTAATGAGCAGTTCTTC; CDR3 protein: CASSLEASGTNEQFF
D gene: TRBD2; J gene: TRBJ2-1; V gene: TRBV9; clone size: NA; CDR3 DNA: TGTGCCAGCAGCGTTACTAGCGTCAATGAGCAGTTCTTC; CDR3 protein: CASSVTSVNEQFF
D gene: TRBD1; J gene: TRBJ2-7; V gene: TRBV10-1; clone size: few; CDR3 DNA: TGCGCCAGCAGTGAGTCGACAGGGGCAGGATACGAGCAGTACTTC; CDR3 protein: CASSESTGAGYEQYF
D gene: TRBD2; J gene: TRBJ2-5; V gene: TRBV5-6; clone size: NA; CDR3 DNA: TGTGCCAGCAGCTTGGCCGCTAGCGGGAGTGAAGAGACCCAGTACTTC; CDR3 protein: CASSLAASGSEETQYF
D gene: TRBD2; J gene: TRBJ2-1; V gene: TRBV7-2; clone size: NA; CDR3 DNA: TGTGCCAGCACCCTAGCGGGAGACGCCTTGAATGAGCAGTTCTTC; CDR3 protein: CASTLAGDALNEQFF
D gene: TRBD1; J gene: TRBJ1-5; V gene: TRBV7-8; clone size: NA; CDR3 DNA: TGTGCCAGCAGCTTGGCTACAGGGGATCAGCCCCAGCATTTT; CDR3 protein: CASSLATGDQPQHF
D gene: NA; J gene: TRBJ2-1; V gene: TRBV6-1; clone size: NA; CDR3 DNA: TGTGCCAGCAGTGAACCAGGACTCAATGAGCAGTTCTTC; CDR3 protein: CASSEPGLNEQFF
D gene: TRBD1; J gene: TRBJ1-5; V gene: TRBV19; clone size: NA; CDR3 DNA: TGTGCCAGCCCCGACAGGGTGGACTTTCGGAATCAGCCCCAGCATTTT; CDR3 protein: CASPDRVDFRNQPQHF
D gene: TRBD1; J gene: TRBJ1-4; V gene: TRBV5-1; clone size: NA; CDR3 DNA: TGCGCCAGCAGCCCTCTTGGACAGGAGGGCGAAAAACTGTTTTTT; CDR3 protein: CASSPLGQEGEKLFF
D gene: NA; J gene: TRBJ1-5; V gene: TRBV9; clone size: NA; CDR3 DNA: TGTGCCAGCAGCGTAGCGGGGGATAGCAATCAGCCCCAGCATTTT; CDR3 protein: CASSVAGDSNQPQHF
D gene: TRBD2; J gene: TRBJ2-3; V gene: TRBV19; clone size: NA; CDR3 DNA: TGTGCCAGTAGCATTGGGGTTACTAGCGGGAGGCCTCCGTACACAGATACGCAGTATTTT; CDR3 protein: CASSIGVTSGRPPYTDTQYF
D gene: NA; J gene: TRBJ2-2; V gene: TRBV11-3; clone size: NA; CDR3 DNA: TGTGCCAGCAGCTTAGCGGGAGACGGAACCGGGGAGCTGTTTTTT; CDR3 protein: CASSLAGDGTGELFF
D gene: NA; J gene: TRBJ1-5; V gene: TRBV9; clone size: NA; CDR3 DNA: TGTGCCAGCAGTAACGACGGACAGAGCAATCAGCCCCAGCATTTT; CDR3 protein: CASSNDGQSNQPQHF
D gene: NA; J gene: TRBJ2-3; V gene: TRBV13; clone size: once; CDR3 DNA: TGTGCCAGCAGCTTAATTGCCCTTACAGGAGATACGCAGTATTTT; CDR3 protein: CASSLIALTGDTQYF
D gene: NA; J gene: TRBJ2-4; V gene: TRBV7-9; clone size: few; CDR3 DNA: TGTGCCAGCAGCTCTCACGGCAAAAACATTCAGTACTTC; CDR3 protein: CASSSHGKNIQYF
D gene: TRBD2; J gene: TRBJ2-1; V gene: TRBV4-1; clone size: many; CDR3 DNA: TGCGCCAGCAGCCCACAGCGGGATGGGCAGTTCTTC; CDR3 protein: CASSPQRDGQFF
D gene: TRBD1; J gene: TRBJ1-5; V gene: TRBV4-1; clone size: few; CDR3 DNA: TGCGCCAGCAGCCTAGGGACAGTACCGTTGAATCAGCCCCAGCATTTT; CDR3 protein: CASSLGTVPLNQPQHF
D gene: TRBD1; J gene: TRBJ1-1; V gene: TRBV7-8; clone size: NA; CDR3 DNA: TGTGCCAGCAGCATGGGGACAGGAACGAACACTGAAGCTTTCTTT; CDR3 protein: CASSMGTGTNTEAFF
D gene: TRBD2; J gene: TRBJ2-1; V gene: TRBV6-1; clone size: NA; CDR3 DNA: TGTGCCACCAAGCGGGGCAGCTCCTACAATGAGCAGTTCTTC; CDR3 protein: CATKRGSSYNEQFF
D gene: TRBD2; J gene: TRBJ2-1; V gene: TRBV11-3; clone size: NA; CDR3 DNA: TGTGCCAGCAGCCACACTACTAGCGGAAGTTACAATGAGCAGTTCTTC; CDR3 protein: CASSHTTSGSYNEQFF
D gene: NA; J gene: TRBJ2-7; V gene: TRBV11-3; clone size: once; CDR3 DNA: TGTGCCAGCAGCGGAAACGAGGGCCCGTCCTACGAGCAGTACTTC; CDR3 protein: CASSGNEGPSYEQYF
D gene: NA; J gene: TRBJ1-5; V gene: TRBV19; clone size: few; CDR3 DNA: TGTGCCAGTAGTGTTGGACGGGGGGCCCATAGCAATCAGCCCCAGCATTTT; CDR3 protein: CASSVGRGAHSNQPQHF
D gene: TRBD1; J gene: TRBJ1-1; V gene: TRBV6-5; clone size: NA; CDR3 DNA: TGTGCCAGCAGTGACGACAGGGGGCCCATTGAAGCTTTCTTT; CDR3 protein: CASSDDRGPIEAFF
D gene: NA; J gene: TRBJ1-5; V gene: TRBV7-2; clone size: NA; CDR3 DNA: TGTGCCAGCAGCTTAGTATTGAGGTTTGATCAGCCCCAGCATTTT; CDR3 protein: CASSLVLRFDQPQHF
D gene: TRBD2; J gene: TRBJ2-5; V gene: TRBV5-6; clone size: NA; CDR3 DNA: TGTGCCAGCAGCTCCCGACTAGCGGGAGTCGAGACCCAGTACTTC; CDR3 protein: CASSSRLAGVETQYF
D gene: NA; J gene: TRBJ1-2; V gene: TRBV30; clone size: NA; CDR3 DNA: TGTGCCTGGAGTGAACAGGGATTCTATGGCTACACCTTC; CDR3 protein: CAWSEQGFYGYTF
D gene: NA; J gene: TRBJ2-6; V gene: TRBV25-1; clone size: NA; CDR3 DNA: TGTGCCAGCAGTGCGACTGACTACCTAAGCTCTGGGGCCAACGTCCTGACTTTC; CDR3 protein: CASSATDYLSSGANVLTF
D gene: TRBD1; J gene: TRBJ2-7; V gene: TRBV5-1; clone size: NA; CDR3 DNA: TGCGCCAGCAGCCCCAATCCCACAGGGGCGCAAGAAGTGCAGTACTTC; CDR3 protein: CASSPNPTGAQEVQYF
D gene: TRBD2; J gene: TRBJ2-2; V gene: TRBV9; clone size: NA; CDR3 DNA: TGTGCCAGCAGCTCACGGACTAGCGGGAGGGCGTTCACCGGGGAGCTGTTTTTT; CDR3 protein: CASSSRTSGRAFTGELFF